The following is a T cell receptor (beta chain) sequence with its context. This sample was taken from a study of blood T cell repertoires in COVID-19. CDR3 length: 15 amino acids. Deletions cut 3 bases from V and 0 bases from J, with 14 bases between. Germline values: CDR1 DFQATT, CDR2 SNEGSKA (reference sequence). Sequenced by immunoSEQ multiplex PCR; TCRdb stores in-frame clones only, minus some. The table records 130,000 to 150,000 clones, more than 70% of them present only once. The sequence was obtained from a human donor in a cohort sampled during active COVID-19. This chain links TRBV20-1 with TRBJ2-5, with D perhaps matching TRBD2 (5 bases). Sequencing used peripheral blood. This CDR3 is CSASSRSGDQETQYF. The CDR3 coding sequence is TGCAGTGCTAGTAGCCGCAGCGGAGACCAAGAGACCCAGTACTTC.